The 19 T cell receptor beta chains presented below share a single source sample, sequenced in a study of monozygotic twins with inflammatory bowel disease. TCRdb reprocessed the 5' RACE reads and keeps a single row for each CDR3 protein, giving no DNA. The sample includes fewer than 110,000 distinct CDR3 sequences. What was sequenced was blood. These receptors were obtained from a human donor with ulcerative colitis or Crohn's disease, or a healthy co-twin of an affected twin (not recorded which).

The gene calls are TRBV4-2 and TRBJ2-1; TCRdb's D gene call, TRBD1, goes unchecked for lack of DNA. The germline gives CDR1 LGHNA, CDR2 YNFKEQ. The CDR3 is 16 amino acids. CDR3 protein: CASSQPDSGSNNEQFF.

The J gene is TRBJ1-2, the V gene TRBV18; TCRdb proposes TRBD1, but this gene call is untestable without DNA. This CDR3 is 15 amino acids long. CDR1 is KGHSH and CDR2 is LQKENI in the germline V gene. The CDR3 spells CASSPQDRDSSGYTF.

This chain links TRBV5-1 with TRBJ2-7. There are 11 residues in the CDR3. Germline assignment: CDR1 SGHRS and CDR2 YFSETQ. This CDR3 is CASRSLIEQYF.

The CDR3 region is CASSLSDRANQPQHF. The rearrangement joins TRBV12-3 or TRBV12-4 to TRBJ1-5; as DNA is missing, the TRBD1 call by TCRdb cannot be tested. The CDR3 consists of 15 residues.

CDR3 sequence: CASSEYGAGGADTQYF. The chain combines TRBV2 with TRBJ2-3; there is no DNA to check the TCRdb D call of TRBD2. This CDR3 spans 16 amino acids. Germline CDR1 reads SNHLY; CDR2 reads FYNNEI.

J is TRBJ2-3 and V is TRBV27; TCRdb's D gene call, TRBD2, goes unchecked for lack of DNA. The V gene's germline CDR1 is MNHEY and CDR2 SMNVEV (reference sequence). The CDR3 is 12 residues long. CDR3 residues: CAIGRIGDTQYF.

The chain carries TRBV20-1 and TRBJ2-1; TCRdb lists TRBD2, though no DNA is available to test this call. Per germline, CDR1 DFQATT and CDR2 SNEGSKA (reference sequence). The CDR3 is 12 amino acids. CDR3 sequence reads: CSARALSDEQFF.

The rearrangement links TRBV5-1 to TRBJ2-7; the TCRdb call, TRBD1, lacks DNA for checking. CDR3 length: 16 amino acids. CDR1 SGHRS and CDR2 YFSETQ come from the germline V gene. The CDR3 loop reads CASSLDPGTGNYEQYF.

The CDR3 loop reads CSARRTGSEKLFF. The chain couples TRBV20-1 to TRBJ1-4; the TCRdb D gene call, TRBD1, has no DNA to confirm it. This CDR3 has 13 residues. Germline V lookup: CDR1 DFQATT, CDR2 SNEGSKA (reference sequence).

The CDR3 sequence is CSALGASSYNEQFF. The V and J genes are TRBV20-1 and TRBJ2-1; the D call from TCRdb, TRBD1, cannot be confirmed without DNA. The CDR3 has 14 residues. Germline V CDR1 and CDR2: DFQATT, SNEGSKA (reference sequence).

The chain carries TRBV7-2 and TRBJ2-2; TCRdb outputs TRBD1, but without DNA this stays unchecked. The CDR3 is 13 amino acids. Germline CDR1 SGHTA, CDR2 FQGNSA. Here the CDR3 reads CASRDANTGEPFF. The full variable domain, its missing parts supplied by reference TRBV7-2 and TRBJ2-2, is GAGVSQSPSNKVTEKGKDVELRCDPISGHTALYWYRQSLGQGLEFLIYFQGNSAPDKSGLPSDRFSAERTGGSVSTLTIQRTQQEDSAVYLCASRDANTGEPFFGEGSRLTVL.

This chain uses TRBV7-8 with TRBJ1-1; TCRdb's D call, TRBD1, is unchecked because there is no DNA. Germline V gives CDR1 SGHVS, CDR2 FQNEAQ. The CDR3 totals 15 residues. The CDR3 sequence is CASSQPGQGNTEAFF.

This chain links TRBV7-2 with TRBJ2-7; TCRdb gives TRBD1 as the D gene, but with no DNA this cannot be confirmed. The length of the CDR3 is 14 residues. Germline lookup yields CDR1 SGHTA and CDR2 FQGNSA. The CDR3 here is CASSTGTASYEQYF.

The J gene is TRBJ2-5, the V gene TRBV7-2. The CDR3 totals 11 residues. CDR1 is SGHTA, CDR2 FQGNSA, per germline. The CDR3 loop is CASSNPETQYF.

Here the CDR3 reads CASSIRQGDTGELFF. The J gene is TRBJ2-2, the V gene TRBV19; TCRdb returns TRBD1, unconfirmable since there is no DNA. The CDR3 covers 15 residues. Germline values: CDR1 LNHDA, CDR2 SQIVND (reference sequence).

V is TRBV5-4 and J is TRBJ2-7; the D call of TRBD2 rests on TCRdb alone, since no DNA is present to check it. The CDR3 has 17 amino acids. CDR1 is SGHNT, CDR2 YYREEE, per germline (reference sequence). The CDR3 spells CASSLRVLAGSSYEQYF.

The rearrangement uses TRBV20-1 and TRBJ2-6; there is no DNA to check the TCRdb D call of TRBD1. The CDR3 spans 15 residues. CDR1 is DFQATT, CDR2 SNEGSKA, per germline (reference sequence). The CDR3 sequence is CSAAPGSSGANVLTF.

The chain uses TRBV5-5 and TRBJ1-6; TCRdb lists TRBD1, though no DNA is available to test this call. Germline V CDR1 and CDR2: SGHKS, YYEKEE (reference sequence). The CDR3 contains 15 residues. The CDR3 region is CASTSNARGNSPLHF.

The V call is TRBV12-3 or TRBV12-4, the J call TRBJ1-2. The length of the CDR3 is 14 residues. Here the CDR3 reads CASSTLALNYGYTF.